The 2 T cell receptor beta chains below all came from one sample that was sequenced in a study of blood T cells in healthy people across ages. Primed by a sample-barcoded 5' primer and a J-beta primer mix, a second PCR proceeded for about 7 to 12 cycles. TCRdb itself ran the 5' RACE reads through MiXCR, one entry per CDR3 protein. Of about 690,000 distinct CDR3 sequences in the sample, roughly two fifths are singletons; the top ten hold approximately 31%. Sequenced sample: blood. The source of these receptors is an elderly man in good health.

The V gene is TRBV6-2 or TRBV6-3, the J gene TRBJ2-1; possibly TRBD1 or TRBD2 for D (5 bases each). This CDR3 is 16 amino acids long. CDR1 is MNHEY and CDR2 is SVGEGT in the germline V gene. Deletions cut 7 bases from V and 5 bases from J, with 21 bases between. This chain's CDR3 is CASTQPGTLINNEQFF. The CDR3 region has the DNA TGTGCCAGCACCCAGCCAGGGACCCTAATTAACAATGAGCAGTTCTTC.

This clonotype was seen a handful of times. The chain links TRBV3-1 to TRBJ2-1, with D unresolved. This CDR3 has 15 amino acids. The germline V gene has CDR1 LGHDT and CDR2 YNNKEL (reference sequence). The ends were cut back, 1 base at V and 2 bases at J, with 9 bases in the middle. The CDR3 protein is CASSQGSDPYNEQFF. The CDR3, as DNA: TGTGCCAGCAGCCAAGGCTCGGATCCCTACAATGAGCAGTTCTTC.